The present T cell receptor (beta chain) was sequenced within a study of blood T cell repertoires in COVID-19. Whole-study context: Both acute and convalescent COVID-19 samples were obtained from the United States, Italy and Spain. Sources were T cells, B-cell-depleted T cells, or PBMCs; the material itself was cDNA or gDNA.

This CDR3 region has 13 residues. Trimming cost V 5 bases and J 5 bases; bases outside gene matches: 5. Germline CDR1 and CDR2: LGHDT and YNNKEL (reference sequence). As processed by the authors: The authors estimated nucleated cell counts from reference gene primer amplification. Profiling relied on immunoSEQ multiplex PCR, and the TCRdb table lists in-frame clones only, not all of them. The D gene and trimming were derived from the DNA, and the V and J assignments and clone size from that table. The table records fewer than 250,000 clones, more than 70% of them present only once. The table lists this clone with a few counts. The same CDR3 can be traced to other DNA sequences in this sample.

The genes are TRBV3-1 (or the pseudogene TRBV3-2) and TRBJ1-1; 7 bases line up with TRBD1. Sequenced sample: peripheral blood. The origin of this receptor is a middle-aged woman who had recovered from COVID-19. In nucleotides, the CDR3 is TGTGCCAGCAGCTTCCAGGGGGGAACTGAAGCTTTCTTT. Translating gives CASSFQGGTEAFF.